The following is a TCR beta chain sequence with its context. This sample was taken from a study of blood T cell repertoires in COVID-19. Study details: Both acute and convalescent COVID-19 samples were obtained from the United States, Italy and Spain. PBMCs, B-cell-depleted T cells, or T cells provided the cDNA or gDNA that made up the material.

V trimming: 3 bases; J trimming: 8 bases; junction bases outside the gene matches: 4. In germline, CDR1 is SGHRS, CDR2 YFSETQ. This CDR3 is built from 13 residues. In the authors' workflow: Reference gene primer amplification gave nucleated cell count estimates. Sequenced by immunoSEQ multiplex PCR; TCRdb stores in-frame clones only, minus some. V and J calls and clone size follow that table, whereas D and trimming were derived from the DNA. The table lists some 110,000 clones, 86% of them singletons. The rearrangement links TRBV5-1 to TRBJ2-1; TRBD2 aligns across 8 bases. The receptor's source is a human donor in a cohort sampled during active COVID-19. The sample consisted of peripheral blood. The CDR3: CASSSGTRDEQFF. For the CDR3, the DNA is TGCGCCAGCAGCTCTGGGACTAGGGATGAGCAGTTCTTC.